The subject of this entry is one T cell receptor beta chain. This sample was taken from a study of response to subunit inactivated influenza vaccine. TCRdb re-derived calls from the RT-PCR reads in MiXCR, one entry per CDR3 protein. The repertoire includes roughly 540,000 distinct CDR3 sequences, roughly 25% of them detected once, and around 2.8% sits in the top ten. The sample was also linked to a second study, of T cells expressing NK-cell markers. From that second work: UMI-tagged 5'RACE template switching yielded the TCR beta cDNA. In several experiments, sorting was restricted to alpha-beta TCR T cells by an anti-gamma-delta TCR antibody. Once again these clonotypes came out on top in the CD3+CD56-NKG2C+ fraction of four donors. The study did not resolve the HCMV specificity of expanded NKG2C+ T cell clones.

This receptor was identified in a man between 45 and 60 years old who received an inactivated influenza vaccine. This material consisted of CD4+ T cells sorted from PBMCs, taken 11 to 12 days after vaccination.

The CDR3 coding sequence is TGCGCCAGCAGCTTGGTAGTGGGTAAGGGCTACAATGAGCAGTTCTTC. Its protein product is CASSLVVGKGYNEQFF. The chain combines TRBV5-1 with TRBJ2-1; D remains unclear. The CDR3 loop spans 16 amino acids. Germline V gives CDR1 SGHRS, CDR2 YFSETQ. Trimming removed 0 bases from V and 3 bases from J, with 13 bases in between.